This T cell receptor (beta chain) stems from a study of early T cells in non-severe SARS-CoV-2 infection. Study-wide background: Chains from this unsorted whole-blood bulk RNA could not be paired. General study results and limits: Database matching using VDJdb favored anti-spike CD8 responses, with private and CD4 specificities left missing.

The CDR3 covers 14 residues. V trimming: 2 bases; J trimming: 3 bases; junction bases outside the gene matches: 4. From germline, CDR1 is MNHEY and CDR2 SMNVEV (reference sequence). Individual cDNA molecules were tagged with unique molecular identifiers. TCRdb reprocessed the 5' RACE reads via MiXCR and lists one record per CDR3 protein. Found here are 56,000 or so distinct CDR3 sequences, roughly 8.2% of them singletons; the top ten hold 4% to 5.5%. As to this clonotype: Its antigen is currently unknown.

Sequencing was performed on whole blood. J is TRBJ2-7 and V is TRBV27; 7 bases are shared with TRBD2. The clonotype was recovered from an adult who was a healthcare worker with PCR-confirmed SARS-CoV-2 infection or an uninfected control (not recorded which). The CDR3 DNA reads TGTGCCAGCAGTTTAGGGGCTAGCGGCTACGAGCAGTACTTC. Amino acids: CASSLGASGYEQYF.